This T cell receptor beta chain was identified during a study of blood T cells in healthy people across ages (dated by TCRdb to the mid-2010s). About the full investigation: In model experiments, roughly one uniquely barcoded TCR beta cDNA molecule per two T cells was captured by template switching. The donors were divided into four age groups: young (average about 15 years), middle-aged (approximately 39), aged (approximately 64) and long-lived (82). The study measured age-related changes in TCR beta repertoire diversity using deep sequencing normalized with unique cDNA molecular identifiers. Two additional independent replicas of 1 million unique cDNA reads from the same blood draw were analyzed for two donors (one aged 18 to 30 and one aged 80 or older). To avoid experimental bias, donors of different ages were randomly spread across the sequencing lanes.

Systemically healthy Caucasian individuals from Russia, some 38 in total and aged roughly 6 to 90 years, were included as donors. About 10 milliliters of peripheral blood were collected from each donor into EDTA-treated Vacutainer tubes. Ficoll-Paque density-gradient centrifugation was used to isolate PBMCs, with at least 6 million per sample. Total RNA, at least 5 micrograms per sample, was extracted from PBMCs with Trizol reagent. Naive CD45RAhigh/CD27high T cell percentages were measured by flow cytometry on a PBMC aliquot from every donor. Library preparation used 5' RACE. TCRdb records Illumina HiSeq 2500 as the sequencer. A second roughly 7 to 11 cycle PCR used a sample-barcoded 5' primer and a J-beta primer mix. Each TCR beta cDNA molecule received a unique molecular identifier from a template-switch 5' adaptor carrying 12 random nucleotides. At least 2.5 million CDR3-containing paired-end reads were obtained from each sample. First-strand cDNA synthesis was performed from all RNA using the Mint cDNA synthesis kit, with priming by a TRBC-specific oligonucleotide. All cDNA was treated with uracil-DNA glycosylase and then went through a first 18-cycle PCR with the universal primers M1SS and BC2_uni_R. Turning to the authors' computational methods: For normalization, 1 million high-quality reads, each with a distinct molecular identifier, were randomly selected from each sample. Instead of being binned into consensus sequences, reads that shared molecular identifiers were thrown out. MiTCR, set to a Q25 quality threshold and the strictest error-elimination algorithm, was used for CDR3 identification, clonotype clustering and error correction. A nonparametric unseen species model using Euler transformation provided a lower-bound estimate of total TCR beta diversity. Clones were called with MiXCR by TCRdb after fastp trimmed the public reads at Q25, and only in-frame beta chains were retained. One record per CDR3 amino acid sequence lists the most common genes and DNA. The V and J calls reflect TCRdb's pipeline rather than the authors' work. A total of about 780,000 distinct CDR3 sequences appear in this sample, roughly 60% of them only once. Together, the top ten hold 25% to 30% of the sample.

The CDR3 contains 19 residues, cysteine and phenylalanine counted. Only the CDR3 DNA is retained, 57 bases long and in frame from the first base. Compared with germline, V lacks 7 bases and J lacks 7 bases; bases without a gene match: 22. Broader findings and caveats from the paper: A strong correlation was found between observed TCR beta diversity and the percentage of naive T cells measured by flow cytometry. Compared with the aged group, more naive CD4+ T cells, fewer expanded clones and increased TCR diversity were shown by the long-lived group, suggesting age selection. Estimates of total diversity from one million sequenced T cells were regarded as lower bounds and underestimates. Since profiling was done on bulk unsorted PBMCs, naive and antigen-experienced compartments could not be conclusively compared. Observed TCR beta diversity per million T cells fell roughly linearly with age, and a significant reduction was already apparent by age about 38. Donor CMV infection status was unknown, potentially confounding age-related changes in expanded clonotypes.

Worth noting for this clonotype: No cognate antigen has been identified for it. Base quality data are lacking; no much larger clone is found one base away.

The sequenced sample consisted of blood. Recombination connected TRBV12-3 or TRBV12-4 to TRBJ2-3; 11 bases in the junction line up with TRBD2. This TCR was sampled from a man aged 30 to 45 in good health. The CDR3 region: CASKPDTGLAGAAWHTQYF. Here is the DNA: TGTGCCAGCAAACCAGACACCGGACTAGCGGGTGCCGCGTGGCATACGCAGTATTTT.